The rows below give T cell receptor beta chains drawn from one sample of a study of blood T cells in healthy people across ages. TCRdb fed the 5' RACE reads into MiXCR, producing one record per CDR3 protein. The table includes 1 million to 1.2 million distinct CDR3 sequences, roughly two fifths detected once. Input material: blood. These receptors all come from a man in his late teens or twenties in good health. Both conserved end residues are part of each CDR3. D genes are given only for firm matches. A row's size may be missing; if present it is once, few, many or a size class.

clone_size,v_call,d_call,j_call,cdr3_aa,cdr3_nt
.,TRBV12-3/TRBV12-4,.,TRBJ2-2,CASSREPRELFF,TGTGCCAGCAGTCGTGAACCCAGGGAGCTGTTTTTT
.,TRBV20-1,.,TRBJ1-4,CSARAGRFNEKLFF,TGCAGTGCGCGTGCGGGGCGGTTTAATGAAAAACTGTTTTTT
.,TRBV24-1,.,TRBJ2-1,CATALGGNEQFF,TGTGCCACCGCGTTAGGAGGGAATGAGCAGTTCTTC
.,TRBV12-3/TRBV12-4,TRBD1,TRBJ1-2,CASSGTGPGYTF,TGTGCCAGCAGTGGGACAGGGCCTGGCTACACCTTC
few,TRBV10-3,TRBD1,TRBJ2-3,CAISDYRGPTDTQYF,TGTGCCATCAGTGATTACAGGGGACCGACAGATACGCAGTATTTT
.,TRBV4-1,.,TRBJ2-7,CASSQEEGINEQYF,TGCGCCAGCAGCCAAGAGGAAGGTATTAATGAGCAGTACTTC
few,TRBV9,.,TRBJ2-7,CASSVDDQTTLGEQYF,TGTGCCAGCAGCGTAGACGATCAGACTACCTTGGGAGAGCAGTACTTC
.,TRBV20-1,TRBD1,TRBJ2-1,CSAGQGLDNEQFF,TGCAGTGCGGGACAGGGGTTAGACAATGAGCAGTTCTTC
.,TRBV27,TRBD2,TRBJ2-3,CASRTVGGGSDTQYF,TGTGCCAGCAGGACCGTCGGCGGGGGGTCAGATACGCAGTATTTT
few,TRBV5-8,TRBD1,TRBJ2-7,CASSNRDSASYEQYF,TGTGCCAGCAGCAACCGGGACAGCGCCTCTTACGAGCAGTACTTC
.,TRBV20-1,.,TRBJ1-5,CSAPITAGNKPQHF,TGCAGTGCTCCAATTACCGCAGGGAATAAGCCCCAGCATTTT
few,TRBV9,.,TRBJ1-2,CASSVDDGVYGYTF,TGTGCCAGCAGCGTAGATGATGGGGTCTATGGCTACACCTTC
.,TRBV18,.,TRBJ1-1,CASSRGGGVNTEAFF,TGTGCCAGCTCACGAGGCGGCGGTGTGAACACTGAAGCTTTCTTT
many,TRBV10-2,TRBD1,TRBJ2-5,CASSTGTGEETQYF,TGCGCCAGCAGCACCGGGACAGGGGAAGAGACCCAGTACTTC
few,TRBV12-3/TRBV12-4,.,TRBJ1-5,CASSYGPSNQPQHF,TGTGCCAGCAGTTACGGCCCTAGCAATCAGCCCCAGCATTTT
.,TRBV9,.,TRBJ2-1,CASSVGGQAYYNEQFF,TGTGCCAGCAGCGTAGGAGGTCAGGCCTACTACAATGAGCAGTTCTTC
few,TRBV20-1,TRBD2,TRBJ2-2,CSARVASGTGELFF,TGCAGTGCCCGAGTGGCTAGCGGCACCGGGGAGCTGTTTTTT
.,TRBV9,.,TRBJ2-3,CASSVGGGGLQTDTQYF,TGTGCCAGCAGCGTAGGGGGAGGGGGACTCCAGACAGATACGCAGTATTTT
.,TRBV4-2,TRBD2,TRBJ2-1,CASSTISGSAYNEQFF,TGTGCCAGCAGCACTATCAGCGGGAGCGCCTACAATGAGCAGTTCTTC